The TCR beta chain described here comes from a study of blood T cell repertoires in COVID-19. Study-level background: The study drew acute and convalescent COVID-19 samples from the United States, Italy and Spain.

This CDR3 has 12 residues. V lost 3 bases to trimming and J lost 10 bases, with 12 bases between them. Per the study methods: Estimated nucleated cell counts came from reference gene primer amplification. Sequencing used immunoSEQ multiplex PCR; TCRdb keeps in-frame clones, though not all of them. The D gene and trimming were derived from the DNA, and the V and J assignments and clone size from that table. The data hold about 120,000 clones, with approximately 91% observed a single time. Material: peripheral blood. The clonotype originates from a woman in her sixties or seventies who had recovered from COVID-19. The rearrangement joins TRBV12-3 or TRBV12-4 to TRBJ1-1; D uncertain. The CDR3 region has the DNA TGTGCCAGCAGTTTTGAGGGAGTGGGAGCTTTCTTT. Its protein product is CASSFEGVGAFF.